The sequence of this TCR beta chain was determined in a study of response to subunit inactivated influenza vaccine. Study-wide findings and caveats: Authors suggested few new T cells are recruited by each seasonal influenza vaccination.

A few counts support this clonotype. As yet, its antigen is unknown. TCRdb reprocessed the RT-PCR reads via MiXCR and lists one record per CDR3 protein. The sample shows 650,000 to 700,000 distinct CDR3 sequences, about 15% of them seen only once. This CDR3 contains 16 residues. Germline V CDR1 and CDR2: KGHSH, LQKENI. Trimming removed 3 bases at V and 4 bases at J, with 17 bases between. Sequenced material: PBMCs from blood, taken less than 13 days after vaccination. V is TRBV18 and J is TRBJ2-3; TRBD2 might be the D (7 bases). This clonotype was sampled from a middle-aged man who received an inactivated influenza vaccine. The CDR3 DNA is TGTGCCAGCTCACCGGATTACGGGGGGCGGGCAGATACGCAGTATTTT. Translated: CASSPDYGGRADTQYF.